This TCR beta chain was retrieved from a study of control samples from healthy donors and cancer patients (TCRdb year 2020). The library was made by the immunoSEQ multiplex PCR assay. In its TCRdb copy, this immuneACCESS table keeps in-frame sequences only and misses some clones. Where compared with another copy, unresolved V genes explain less than half of these, and the others have no known cause. Here the sample has about 120,000 clones; around nine tenths occur a single time. The ten largest account for 9% to 14% of the sample. A word on this clone: Its antigen is unknown. The input lacks base qualities; no much larger clone sits a single base away.

The sample comprised blood. This clonotype was obtained from a man aged 25-45 years in good health.

CDR3 region: CASKKVDLTDTQYF. The sequenced DNA: TGTGCCAGCAAAAAGGTGGATTTGACAGATACGCAGTATTTT. The chain was built from TRBV6-5 and TRBJ2-3; too little of a D gene remains to name it. A distance of 14 bases separates the germline ends of V and J, which lose 7 bases and 3 bases respectively. The germline V gene yields MNHEY for CDR1 and SVGAGI for CDR2. Inclusive of the bounding cysteine and phenylalanine, the CDR3 is 14 residues long. Only CDR3 DNA is held: 42 bases, read in frame from base 1.